This TCR beta chain appears in the sequencing data of a study of T cells in Graves' hyperthyroidism and ophthalmopathy. Germline CDR1 and CDR2: SGHDN and FVKESK. The trim removed 2 bases at V and 4 bases at J, leaving 16 bases unmatched. The CDR3 sequence is 18 residues long. TCR beta CDR3 regions were amplified from RNA transcripts. HTBI primers were employed in a first-round RT-PCR of the TCR CDR3. From the multiplex PCR reads, TCRdb called clonotypes with MiXCR, one entry per CDR3 protein. In the table there are roughly 700,000 distinct CDR3 sequences, approximately 40% of which are singletons. Sequencing was done on a sample of blood. The rearrangement uses TRBV14 and TRBJ2-5; TRBD2 aligns across 7 bases. This receptor was identified in a woman aged 40 to 50 with Graves' hyperthyroidism. The CDR3 DNA follows: TGTGCCAGCAGCCAATTAGTCGTAGCGGGCGGGCCCCCAGAGACCCAGTACTTC. Protein product: CASSQLVVAGGPPETQYF.